Sequencing of this T cell receptor beta chain was carried out in a study of T-cell reconstitution after alpha-beta-depleted transplantation in children. Germline values: CDR1 SGHTA, CDR2 FQGNSA. V was clipped by 0 bases and J by 8 bases, with 13 bases between them. The CDR3 consists of 14 residues. Researchers prepared the TCRbeta library using unique molecular identifiers, the study reports. TCRdb analysed the PCR reads with MiXCR anew, one entry per CDR3 protein. The sample has some 240,000 distinct CDR3 sequences; more than 7.5% are singletons. This clonotype has at least ten counts. The receptor was isolated from a human donor who donated a stem cell graft to a child with SCID. The specimen was PBMCs from the stem cell graft donor, collected from the stem cell graft. The chain is built from TRBV7-2 and TRBJ1-2; weak D call: TRBD1 (5 bases). The CDR3: CASSLAHWGDGYTF. The CDR3 DNA is TGTGCCAGCAGCTTAGCGCATTGGGGGGACGGCTACACCTTC.